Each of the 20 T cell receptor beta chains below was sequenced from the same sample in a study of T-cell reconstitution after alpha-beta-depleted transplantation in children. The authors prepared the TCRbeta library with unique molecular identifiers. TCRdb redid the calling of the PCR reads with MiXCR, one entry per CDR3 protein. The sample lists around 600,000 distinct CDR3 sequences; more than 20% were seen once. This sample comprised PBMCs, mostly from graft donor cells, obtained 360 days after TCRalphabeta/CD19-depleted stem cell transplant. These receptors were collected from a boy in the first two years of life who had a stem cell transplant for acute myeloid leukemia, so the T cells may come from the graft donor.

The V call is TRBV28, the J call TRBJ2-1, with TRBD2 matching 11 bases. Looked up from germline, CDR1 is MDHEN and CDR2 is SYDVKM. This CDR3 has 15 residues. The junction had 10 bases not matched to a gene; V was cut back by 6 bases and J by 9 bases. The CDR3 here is CASSDFSGGASEQFF. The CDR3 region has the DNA TGTGCCAGCAGCGATTTTAGCGGGGGGGCATCTGAGCAGTTCTTC.

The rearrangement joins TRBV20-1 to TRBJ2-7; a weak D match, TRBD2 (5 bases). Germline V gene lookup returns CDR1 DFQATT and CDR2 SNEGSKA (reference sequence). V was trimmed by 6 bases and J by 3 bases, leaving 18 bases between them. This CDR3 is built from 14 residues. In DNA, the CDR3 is TGCAGTGCCGTCCTCGGGGTCACGATCTACGAGCAGTACTTC. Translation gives CSAVLGVTIYEQYF.

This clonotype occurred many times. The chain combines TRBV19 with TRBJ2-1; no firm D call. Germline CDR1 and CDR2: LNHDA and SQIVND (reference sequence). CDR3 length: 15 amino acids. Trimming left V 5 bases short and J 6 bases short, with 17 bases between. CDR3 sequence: CASSELRAGSNEQFF. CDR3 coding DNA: TGTGCCAGTAGTGAGCTCCGGGCAGGAAGCAATGAGCAGTTCTTC. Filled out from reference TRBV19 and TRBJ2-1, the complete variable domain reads DGGITQSPKYLFRKEGQNVTLSCEQNLNHDAMYWYRQDPGQGLRLIYYSQIVNDFQKGDIAEGYSVSREKKESFPLTVTSAQKNPTAFYLCASSELRAGSNEQFFGPGTRLTVL.

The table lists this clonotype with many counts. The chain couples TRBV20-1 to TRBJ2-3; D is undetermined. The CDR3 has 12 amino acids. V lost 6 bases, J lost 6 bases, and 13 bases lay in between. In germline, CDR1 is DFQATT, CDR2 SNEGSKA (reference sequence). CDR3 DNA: TGCAGTGCGTCCGTAAGGCCGGATACGCAGTATTTT. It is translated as CSASVRPDTQYF.

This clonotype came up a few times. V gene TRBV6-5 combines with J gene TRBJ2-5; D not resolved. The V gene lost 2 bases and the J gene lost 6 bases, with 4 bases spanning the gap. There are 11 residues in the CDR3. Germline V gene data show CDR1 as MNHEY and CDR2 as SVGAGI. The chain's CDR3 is CASSYGKTQYF. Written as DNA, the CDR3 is TGTGCCAGCAGTTACGGGAAGACCCAGTACTTC.

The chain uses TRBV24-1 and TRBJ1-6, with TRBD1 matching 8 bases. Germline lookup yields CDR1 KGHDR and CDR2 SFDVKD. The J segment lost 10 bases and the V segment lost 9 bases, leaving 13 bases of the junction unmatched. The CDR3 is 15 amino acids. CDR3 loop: CATLGTTGGQSPLHF. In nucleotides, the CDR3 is TGTGCCACCCTAGGGACCACAGGGGGACAATCACCCCTCCACTTT.

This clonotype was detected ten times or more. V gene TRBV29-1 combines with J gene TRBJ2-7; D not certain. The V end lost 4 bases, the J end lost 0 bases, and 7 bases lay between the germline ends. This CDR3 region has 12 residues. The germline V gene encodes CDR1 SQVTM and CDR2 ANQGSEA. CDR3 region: CSVGQDSYEQYF. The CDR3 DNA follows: TGCAGCGTTGGGCAGGACTCCTACGAGCAGTACTTC.

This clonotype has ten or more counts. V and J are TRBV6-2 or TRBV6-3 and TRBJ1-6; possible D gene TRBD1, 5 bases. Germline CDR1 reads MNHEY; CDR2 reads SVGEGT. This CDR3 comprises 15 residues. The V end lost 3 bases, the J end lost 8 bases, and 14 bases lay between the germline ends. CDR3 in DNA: TGTGCCAGCAGTTATGGGGGGTTTACTGATTCACCCCTCCACTTT. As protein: CASSYGGFTDSPLHF.

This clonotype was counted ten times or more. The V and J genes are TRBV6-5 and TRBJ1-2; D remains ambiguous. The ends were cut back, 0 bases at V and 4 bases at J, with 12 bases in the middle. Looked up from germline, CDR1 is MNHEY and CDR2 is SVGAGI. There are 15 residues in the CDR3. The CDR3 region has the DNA TGTGCCAGCAGTTACTCGAGACCGAGATCCTATGGCTACACCTTC. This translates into CASSYSRPRSYGYTF.

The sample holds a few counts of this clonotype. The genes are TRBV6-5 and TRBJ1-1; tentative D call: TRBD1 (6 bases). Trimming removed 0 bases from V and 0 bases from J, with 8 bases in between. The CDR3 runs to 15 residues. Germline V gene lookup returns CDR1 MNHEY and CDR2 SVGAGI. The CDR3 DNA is TGTGCCAGCAGTTACTCTGGGACATTGAACACTGAAGCTTTCTTT. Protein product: CASSYSGTLNTEAFF.

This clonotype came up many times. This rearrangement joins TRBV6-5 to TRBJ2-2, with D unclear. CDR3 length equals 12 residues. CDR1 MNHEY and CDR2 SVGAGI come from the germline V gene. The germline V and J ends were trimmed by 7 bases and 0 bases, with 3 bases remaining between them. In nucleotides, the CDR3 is TGTGCCAGCATGCCGAACACCGGGGAGCTGTTTTTT. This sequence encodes CASMPNTGELFF.

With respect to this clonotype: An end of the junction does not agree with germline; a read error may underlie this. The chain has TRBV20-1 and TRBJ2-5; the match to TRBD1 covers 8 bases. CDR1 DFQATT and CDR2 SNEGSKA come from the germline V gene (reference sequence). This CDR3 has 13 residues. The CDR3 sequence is CSARTGSEETRYF. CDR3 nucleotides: TGCAGTGCGAGGACAGGGTCGGAGGAGACCCGGTACTTC.

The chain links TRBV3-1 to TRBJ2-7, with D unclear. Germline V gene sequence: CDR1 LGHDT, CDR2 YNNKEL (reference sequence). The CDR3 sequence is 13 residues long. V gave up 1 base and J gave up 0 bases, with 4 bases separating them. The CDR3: CASSQGASYEQYV. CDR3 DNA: TGTGCCAGCAGCCAAGGCGCCTCCTACGAGCAGTACGTC.

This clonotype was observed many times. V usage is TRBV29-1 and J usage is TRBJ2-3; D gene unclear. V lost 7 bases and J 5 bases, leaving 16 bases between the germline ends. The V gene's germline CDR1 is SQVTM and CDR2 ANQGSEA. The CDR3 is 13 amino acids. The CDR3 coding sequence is TGCAGCGCTGTCGGAGCCCTCCGAGATACGCAGTATTTT. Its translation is CSAVGALRDTQYF.

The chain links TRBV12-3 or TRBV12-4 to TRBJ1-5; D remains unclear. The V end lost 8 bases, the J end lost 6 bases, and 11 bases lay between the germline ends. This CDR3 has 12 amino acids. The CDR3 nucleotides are TGTGCCAGCTCTCGCCCCAGTCAGCCCCAGCATTTT. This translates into CASSRPSQPQHF.

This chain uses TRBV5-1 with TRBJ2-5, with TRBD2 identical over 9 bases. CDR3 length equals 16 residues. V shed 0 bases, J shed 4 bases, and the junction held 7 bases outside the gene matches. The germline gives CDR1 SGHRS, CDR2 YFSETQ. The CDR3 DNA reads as TGCGCCAGCAGCTTGGGGATAGCGGGGGCCGTAGAGACCCAGTACTTC. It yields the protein CASSLGIAGAVETQYF.

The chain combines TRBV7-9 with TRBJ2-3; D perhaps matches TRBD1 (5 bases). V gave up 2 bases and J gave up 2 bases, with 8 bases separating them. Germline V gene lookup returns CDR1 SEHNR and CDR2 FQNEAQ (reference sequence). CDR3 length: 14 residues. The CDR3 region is CASSLLTATDTQYF. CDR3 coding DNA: TGTGCCAGCAGCTTATTGACAGCCACAGATACGCAGTATTTT.

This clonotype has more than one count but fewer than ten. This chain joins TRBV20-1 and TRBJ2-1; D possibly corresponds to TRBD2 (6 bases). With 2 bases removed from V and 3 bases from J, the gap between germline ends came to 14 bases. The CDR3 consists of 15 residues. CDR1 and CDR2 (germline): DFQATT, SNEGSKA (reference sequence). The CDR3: CSARTLGGNYNEQFF. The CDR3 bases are TGCAGTGCTAGAACCCTAGGAGGGAACTACAATGAGCAGTTCTTC.

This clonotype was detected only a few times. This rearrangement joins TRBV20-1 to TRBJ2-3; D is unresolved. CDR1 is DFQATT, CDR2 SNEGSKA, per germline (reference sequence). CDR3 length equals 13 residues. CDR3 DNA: TGCAGCGGCTGGGGTGGTAGCACAGATACGCAGTATTTT. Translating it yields CSGWGGSTDTQYF.

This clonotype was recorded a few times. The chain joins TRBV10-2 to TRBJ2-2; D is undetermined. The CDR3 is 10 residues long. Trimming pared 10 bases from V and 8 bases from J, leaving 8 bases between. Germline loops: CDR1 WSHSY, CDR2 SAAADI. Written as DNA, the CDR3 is TGCGCCATCGGCCGTGGGGAGCTGTTTTTT. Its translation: CAIGRGELFF.